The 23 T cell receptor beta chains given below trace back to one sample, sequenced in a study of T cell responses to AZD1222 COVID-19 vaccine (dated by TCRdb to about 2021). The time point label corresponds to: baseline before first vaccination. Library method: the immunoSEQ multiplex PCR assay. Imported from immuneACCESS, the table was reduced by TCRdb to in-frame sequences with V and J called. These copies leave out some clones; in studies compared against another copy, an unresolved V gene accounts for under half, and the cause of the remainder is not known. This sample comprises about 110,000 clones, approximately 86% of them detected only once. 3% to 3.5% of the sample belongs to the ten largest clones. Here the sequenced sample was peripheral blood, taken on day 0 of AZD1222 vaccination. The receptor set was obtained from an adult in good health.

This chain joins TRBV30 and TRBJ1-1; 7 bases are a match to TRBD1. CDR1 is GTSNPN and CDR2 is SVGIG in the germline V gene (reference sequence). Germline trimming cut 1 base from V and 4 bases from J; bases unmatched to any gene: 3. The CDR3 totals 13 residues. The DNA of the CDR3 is TGTGCCTGGAGTGCCTCAGGGGGCACTGAAGCTTTCTTT. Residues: CAWSASGGTEAFF.

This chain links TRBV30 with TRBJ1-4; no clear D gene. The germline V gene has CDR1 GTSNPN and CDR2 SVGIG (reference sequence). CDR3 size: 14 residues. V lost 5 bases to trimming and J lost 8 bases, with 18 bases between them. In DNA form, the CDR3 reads TGTGCCTGGGCCGGACTCATATCACAAGAAAAACTGTTTTTT. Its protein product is CAWAGLISQEKLFF.

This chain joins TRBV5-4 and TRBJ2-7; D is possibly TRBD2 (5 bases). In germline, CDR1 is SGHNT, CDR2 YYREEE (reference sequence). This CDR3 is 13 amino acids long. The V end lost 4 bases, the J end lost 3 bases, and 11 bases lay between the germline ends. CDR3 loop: CASSAAGLYEQYF. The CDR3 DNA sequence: TGTGCCAGCAGCGCGGCGGGCCTCTACGAGCAGTACTTC.

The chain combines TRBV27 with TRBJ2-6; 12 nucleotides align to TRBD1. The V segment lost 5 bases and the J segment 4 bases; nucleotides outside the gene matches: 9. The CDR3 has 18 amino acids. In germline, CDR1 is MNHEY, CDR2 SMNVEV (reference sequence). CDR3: CASSQPGQGADGANVLTF. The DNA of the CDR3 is TGTGCCAGCAGTCAGCCGGGACAGGGGGCTGACGGGGCCAACGTCCTGACTTTC.

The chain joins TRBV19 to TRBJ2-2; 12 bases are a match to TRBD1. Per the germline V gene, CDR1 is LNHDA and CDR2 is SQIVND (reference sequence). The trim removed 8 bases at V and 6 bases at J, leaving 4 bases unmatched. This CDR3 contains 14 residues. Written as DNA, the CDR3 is TGTGCCAGTTCCGGGACAGGGGGCCCCGGGGAGCTGTTTTTT. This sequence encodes CASSGTGGPGELFF.

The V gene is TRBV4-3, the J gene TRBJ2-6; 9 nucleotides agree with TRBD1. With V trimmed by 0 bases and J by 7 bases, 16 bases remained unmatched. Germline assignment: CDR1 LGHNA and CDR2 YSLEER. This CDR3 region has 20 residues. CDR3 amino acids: CASSQDFVGQGNFSANVLTF. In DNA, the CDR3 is TGCGCCAGCAGCCAAGATTTCGTGGGACAGGGAAACTTTAGCGCCAACGTCCTGACTTTC.

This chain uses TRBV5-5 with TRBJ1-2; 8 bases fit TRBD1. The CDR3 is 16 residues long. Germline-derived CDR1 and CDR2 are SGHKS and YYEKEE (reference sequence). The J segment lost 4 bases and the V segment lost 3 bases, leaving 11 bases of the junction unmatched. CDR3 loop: CASSSTGQGGGYGYTF. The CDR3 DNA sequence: TGTGCCAGCAGCTCTACAGGACAGGGTGGAGGCTATGGCTACACCTTC. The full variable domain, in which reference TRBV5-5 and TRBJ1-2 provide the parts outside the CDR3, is DAGVTQSPTHLIKTRGQQVTLRCSPISGHKSVSWYQQVLGQGPQFIFQYYEKEERGRGNFPDRFSARQFPNYSSELNVNALLLGDSALYLCASSSTGQGGGYGYTFGSGTRLTVV.

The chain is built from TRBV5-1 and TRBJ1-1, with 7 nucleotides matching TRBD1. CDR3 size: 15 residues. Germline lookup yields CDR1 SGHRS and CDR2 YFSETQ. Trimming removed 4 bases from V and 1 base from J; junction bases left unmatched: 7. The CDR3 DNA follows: TGCGCCAGCAGCCCACGTGGGACAGCGAACACTGAAGCTTTCTTT. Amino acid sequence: CASSPRGTANTEAFF.

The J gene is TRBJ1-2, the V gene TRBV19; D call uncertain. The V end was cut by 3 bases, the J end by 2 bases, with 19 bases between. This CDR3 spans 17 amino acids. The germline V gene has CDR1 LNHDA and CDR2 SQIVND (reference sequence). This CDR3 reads CASSIVPRAARNYGYTF. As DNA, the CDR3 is TGTGCCAGTAGTATTGTTCCGAGGGCAGCACGGAACTATGGCTACACCTTC.

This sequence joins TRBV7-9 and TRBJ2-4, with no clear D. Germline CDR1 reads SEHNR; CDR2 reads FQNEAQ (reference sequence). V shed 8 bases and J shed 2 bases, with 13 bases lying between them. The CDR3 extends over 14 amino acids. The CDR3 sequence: CASATDIPKNIQYF. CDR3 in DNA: TGTGCCAGCGCTACAGATATCCCCAAAAACATTCAGTACTTC.

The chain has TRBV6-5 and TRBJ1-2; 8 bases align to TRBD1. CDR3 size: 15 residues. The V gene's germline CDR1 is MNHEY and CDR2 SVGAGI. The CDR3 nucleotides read TGTGTTAATTCACCGGGACAGGAATTTAACTATGGCTACACCTTC. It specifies CVNSPGQEFNYGYTF.

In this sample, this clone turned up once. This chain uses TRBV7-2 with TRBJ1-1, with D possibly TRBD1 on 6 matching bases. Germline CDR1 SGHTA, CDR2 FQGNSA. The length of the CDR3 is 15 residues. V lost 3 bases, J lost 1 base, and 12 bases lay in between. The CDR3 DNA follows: TGTGCCAGCAGCTTCAACCCGACAGGGAACACTGAAGCTTTCTTT. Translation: CASSFNPTGNTEAFF.

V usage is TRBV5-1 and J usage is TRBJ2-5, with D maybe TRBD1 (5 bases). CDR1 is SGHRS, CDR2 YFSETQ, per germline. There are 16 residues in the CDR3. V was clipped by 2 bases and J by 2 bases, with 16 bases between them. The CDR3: CASSLSGQGRQETQYF. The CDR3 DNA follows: TGCGCCAGCAGCTTAAGTGGACAAGGTCGACAAGAGACCCAGTACTTC. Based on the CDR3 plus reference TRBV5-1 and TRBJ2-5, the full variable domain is KAGVTQTPRYLIKTRGQQVTLSCSPISGHRSVSWYQQTPGQGLQFLFEYFSETQRNKGNFPGRFSGRQFSNSRSEMNVSTLELGDSALYLCASSLSGQGRQETQYFGPGTRLLVL.

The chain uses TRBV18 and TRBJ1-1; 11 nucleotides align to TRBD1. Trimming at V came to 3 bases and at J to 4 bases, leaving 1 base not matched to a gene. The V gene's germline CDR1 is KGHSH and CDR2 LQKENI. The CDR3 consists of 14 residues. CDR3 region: CASSPGQGGTEAFF. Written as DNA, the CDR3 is TGTGCCAGCTCACCGGGACAGGGGGGCACTGAAGCTTTCTTT.

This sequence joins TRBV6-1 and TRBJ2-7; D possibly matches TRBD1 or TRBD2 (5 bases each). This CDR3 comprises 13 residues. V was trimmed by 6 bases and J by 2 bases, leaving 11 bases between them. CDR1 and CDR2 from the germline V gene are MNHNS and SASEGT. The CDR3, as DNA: TGTGCCAGCAGGGGGACGGAGACCTACGAGCAGTACTTC. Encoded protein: CASRGTETYEQYF.

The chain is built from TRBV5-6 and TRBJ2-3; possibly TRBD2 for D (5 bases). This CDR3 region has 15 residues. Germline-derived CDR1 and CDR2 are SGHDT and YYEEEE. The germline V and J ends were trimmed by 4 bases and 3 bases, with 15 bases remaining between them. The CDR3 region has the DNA TGTGCCAGCAGCCTTCCGGACTGGATGACAGATACGCAGTATTTT. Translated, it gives CASSLPDWMTDTQYF.

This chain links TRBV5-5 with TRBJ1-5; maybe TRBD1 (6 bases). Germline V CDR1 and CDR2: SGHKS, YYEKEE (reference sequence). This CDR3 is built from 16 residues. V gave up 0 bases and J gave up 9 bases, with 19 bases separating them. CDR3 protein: CASSLGFSGVGGPQHF. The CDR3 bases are TGTGCCAGCAGCTTGGGTTTTTCAGGGGTGGGGGGGCCCCAGCATTTT.

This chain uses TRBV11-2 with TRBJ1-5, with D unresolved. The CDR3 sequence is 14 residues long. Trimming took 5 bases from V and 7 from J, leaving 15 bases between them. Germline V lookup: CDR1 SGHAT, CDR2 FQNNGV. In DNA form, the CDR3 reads TGTGCCAGCAGCCAGCAACGCGTTTCCCAGCCCCAGCATTTT. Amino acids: CASSQQRVSQPQHF.

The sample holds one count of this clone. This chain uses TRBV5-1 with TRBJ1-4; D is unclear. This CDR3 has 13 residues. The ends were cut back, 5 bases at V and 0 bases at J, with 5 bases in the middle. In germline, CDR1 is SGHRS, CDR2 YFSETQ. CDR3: CASRTPTNEKLFF. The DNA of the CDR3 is TGCGCCAGCAGAACCCCAACTAATGAAAAACTGTTTTTT.

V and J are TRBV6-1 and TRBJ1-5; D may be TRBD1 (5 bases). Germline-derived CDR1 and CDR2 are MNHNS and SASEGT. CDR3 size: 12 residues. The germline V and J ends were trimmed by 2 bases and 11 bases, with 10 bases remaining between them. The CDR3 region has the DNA TGTGCCAGCAGTGAACCTGGGGGGGCCCAGCATTTT. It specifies CASSEPGGAQHF.

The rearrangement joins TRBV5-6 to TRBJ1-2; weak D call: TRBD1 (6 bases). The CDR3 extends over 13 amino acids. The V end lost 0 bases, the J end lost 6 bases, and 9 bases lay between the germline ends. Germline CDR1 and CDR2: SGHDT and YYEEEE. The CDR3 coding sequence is TGTGCCAGCAGCTTGGACAGGGCCCATGGCTACACCTTC. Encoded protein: CASSLDRAHGYTF.

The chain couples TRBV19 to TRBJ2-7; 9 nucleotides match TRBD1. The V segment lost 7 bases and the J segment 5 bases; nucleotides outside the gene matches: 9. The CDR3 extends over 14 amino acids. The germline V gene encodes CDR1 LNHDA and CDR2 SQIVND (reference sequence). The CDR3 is CASTLGTGLNEQYF. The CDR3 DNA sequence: TGTGCCAGTACCCTCGGGACAGGGCTTAACGAGCAGTACTTC. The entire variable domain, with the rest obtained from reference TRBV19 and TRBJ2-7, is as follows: DGGITQSPKYLFRKEGQNVTLSCEQNLNHDAMYWYRQDPGQGLRLIYYSQIVNDFQKGDIAEGYSVSREKKESFPLTVTSAQKNPTAFYLCASTLGTGLNEQYFGPGTRLTVT.

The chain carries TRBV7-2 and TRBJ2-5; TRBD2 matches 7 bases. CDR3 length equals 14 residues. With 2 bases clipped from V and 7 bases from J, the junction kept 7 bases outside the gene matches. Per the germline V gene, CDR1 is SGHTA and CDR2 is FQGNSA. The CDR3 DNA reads TGTGCCAGCAGCTTATCGCGGGAGCGGCGGACCCAGTACTTC. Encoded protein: CASSLSRERRTQYF.